The clone carrying this TCR beta chain was counted many times. Via MiXCR, TCRdb re-called the 5' RACE reads, giving one row per CDR3 protein. The sample includes about 480,000 distinct CDR3 sequences, around 14% of them seen just once. These data come from a study of identical twins. V lost 4 bases to trimming and J lost 8 bases, with 8 bases between them. CDR3 size: 12 residues. Germline assignment: CDR1 SGHDN and CDR2 FVKESK. These records were also assigned to another study, of yellow fever vaccine responses in identical twins.

Material for sequencing was CD4+ T cells sorted from blood. The TCR was taken from a woman aged 18-35 years in good health. The chain employs TRBV14 and TRBJ2-2; D uncertain. This CDR3 is CASSRPRGELFF. The DNA for the CDR3 is TGTGCCAGCAGCCGTCCTCGGGGGGAGCTGTTTTTT. Looking up the rest from reference TRBV14 and TRBJ2-2 gives the full variable domain: EAGVTQFPSHSVIEKGQTVTLRCDPISGHDNLYWYRRVMGKEIKFLLHFVKESKQDESGMPNNRFLAERTGGTYSTLKVQPAELEDSGVYFCASSRPRGELFFGEGSRLTVL.